This is a list of T cell receptor beta chains from one sample in a study of CD8 T cells in Susac syndrome. TCRdb independently ran MiXCR on the immunoSEQ multiplex PCR reads; one entry per CDR3 protein. This sample has about 130,000 distinct CDR3 sequences; around 93% occur once, and the top ten carry about 0.18%. Sample: CD8+ T cells from PBMCs. All receptors come from a human donor with Susac syndrome. The CDR3 runs from the conserved cysteine through the conserved F or W. Each record gives: J gene, D gene, V gene, clone size, CDR3 DNA, CDR3 protein. The D gene is left open where the match is weak. Clone size is not always given. Where it is, it says once, few, many or a class for expanded clones.

>TRBJ2-7|.|TRBV6-5|.
TGTGCCAGCCGGACAATCCCCTCCGAGCAGTACTTC
CASRTIPSEQYF
>TRBJ2-1|.|TRBV18|.
TGTGCCAGCTCACCACTGGGGGGTGAGCAGTTCTTC
CASSPLGGEQFF
>TRBJ1-1|.|TRBV5-5|.
TGTGCCAGCATCGAGATGACGAACACTGAAGCTTTCTTT
CASIEMTNTEAFF
>TRBJ2-2|.|TRBV15|.
TGTGCCACCAGCAGAGATGGAGGGGAAATTTACACCGGGGAGCTGTTTTTT
CATSRDGGEIYTGELFF
>TRBJ1-5|.|TRBV20-1|.
TGCAGTGCTAGCCCGGGAAATCAGCCCCAGCATTTT
CSASPGNQPQHF
>TRBJ2-7|.|TRBV13|.
TGTGCCAGCAGCCCTCGTGGTGTGGGGGGCCCCTACGAGCAGTACTTC
CASSPRGVGGPYEQYF
>TRBJ2-2|.|TRBV7-9|.
TGTGCCAGCAGCTTCAAGGGGAACACCGGGGAGCTGTTTTTT
CASSFKGNTGELFF
>TRBJ2-1|TRBD2|TRBV7-2|.
TGTGCCAGCAGCTTAGGACTAGCGGCCTACAATGAGCAGTTCTTC
CASSLGLAAYNEQFF
>TRBJ2-5|.|TRBV25-1|.
TGTGCCAGCAGTGGAACAGGGAGGAAGACCCAGTACTTC
CASSGTGRKTQYF
>TRBJ2-2|TRBD2|TRBV11-2|.
TGTGCCAGCAGCTTAGAATTCCGGGACTACCTCCGAAACACCGGGGAGCTGTTTTTT
CASSLEFRDYLRNTGELFF
>TRBJ2-7|.|TRBV13|.
TGTGCCAGCAGCGGGACAACAAACTACGAGCAGTACTTC
CASSGTTNYEQYF
>TRBJ2-7|TRBD1|TRBV20-1|.
TGCAGTGTAACGGACAGGGCCTACGAGCAGTACTTC
CSVTDRAYEQYF
>TRBJ2-6|.|TRBV6-7|once
TGTGCCAGCAGTTACTCGACAGGTTTCTCTGGGGCCAACGTCCTGACTTTC
CASSYSTGFSGANVLTF
>TRBJ1-5|.|TRBV12-3/TRBV12-4|once
TGTGCCAGCTCGTGGGCGGATCAGCCCCAGCATTTT
CASSWADQPQHF
>TRBJ2-2|.|TRBV27|.
TGTGCCAGCAGTTTCGGCGGCCAATCTCCAGGGGAGCTGTTTTTT
CASSFGGQSPGELFF
>TRBJ2-1|TRBD2|TRBV29-1|once
TGCAGCCTCTCAGGGGCTCTAGCGGGATCTAGTCTCTCCTACAATGAGCAGTTCTTC
CSLSGALAGSSLSYNEQFF
>TRBJ1-1|.|TRBV7-9|.
TGTGCCAGCGGGGGGAACCTAGGCACTGAAGCTTTCTTT
CASGGNLGTEAFF
>TRBJ1-2|.|TRBV6-5|.
TGTGCCAGCAGTACGATGGGGGTAGGTGGCTACACCTTC
CASSTMGVGGYTF
>TRBJ1-3|TRBD1|TRBV5-6|.
TGTGCCAGCAGCGGGACAGGGCCTGGAAACACCATATATTTT
CASSGTGPGNTIYF
>TRBJ2-1|.|TRBV29-1|.
TGCAGCGTTCAAGGGCGGTCAGGGAATTACAATGAGCAGTTCTTC
CSVQGRSGNYNEQFF
>TRBJ1-1|.|TRBV6-5|.
TGTGCCAGCAGTCCCGGGGGGACGGGCCAAGCTTTCTTT
CASSPGGTGQAFF
>TRBJ2-1|.|TRBV5-6|.
TGTGCCAGCAGCTTGCCGTATCGAGACTACAATGAGCAGTTCTTC
CASSLPYRDYNEQFF
>TRBJ2-7|.|TRBV19|.
TGTGCCAGTAGTGCCTCCGCCGTCTACGAGCAGTACTTC
CASSASAVYEQYF
>TRBJ2-7|TRBD2|TRBV27|.
TGTGCCAGCAGTTTAGTTAGCGGGATAATTTACGAGCAGTACTTC
CASSLVSGIIYEQYF
>TRBJ2-3|TRBD2|TRBV27|.
TGTGCCAGCAGCATCGGGGGGAGCCGTCACAATACGCAGTATTTT
CASSIGGSRHNTQYF
>TRBJ2-5|TRBD1|TRBV7-9|once
TGTGCCAGCACTTGGGACAGGGTTTCCCAGTACTTC
CASTWDRVSQYF
>TRBJ1-1|.|TRBV29-1|once
TGCAGCGTTGAAGATCGTCAGCCGAACACTGAAGCTTTCTTT
CSVEDRQPNTEAFF
>TRBJ2-1|.|TRBV5-1|.
TGCGCCAGCACCGATGGAAGCAATGAGCAGTTCTTC
CASTDGSNEQFF